The rows below give T cell receptor beta chains drawn from one sample of a study of blood T cell repertoires in COVID-19. Generated by immunoSEQ multiplex PCR, the TCRdb table keeps only in-frame clones and is missing some. This table has a few hundred thousand clones, 90% appearing once. The sequenced material came from PBMCs or T cells enriched from blood (not recorded which). The source of these receptors is a young woman with acute COVID-19. The CDR3 runs from the conserved cysteine through the conserved F or W. A D gene is named only where the DNA matches it firmly. Some rows have no size entry. The others give once, few or many, or a class for an expanded clone.

TRBV11-2	TRBJ1-5	TRBD1	.	TGTGCCAGCAGCTTGGGACAGGGTAATCAGCCCCAGCATTTT	CASSLGQGNQPQHF
TRBV6-5	TRBJ2-3	.	few	TGTGCCAGCAGGGGGGCGGGCACAGATACGCAGTATTTT	CASRGAGTDTQYF
TRBV27	TRBJ2-7	.	.	TGTGCCAGCAGGTTTGTTCCCAAAAGGGGATACTACGAGCAGTACTTC	CASRFVPKRGYYEQYF
TRBV19	TRBJ2-1	.	.	TGTGCCAGTAGTCGTGTGCTAGCGCAAGGCCATTACAATGAGCAGTTCTTC	CASSRVLAQGHYNEQFF
TRBV19	TRBJ2-5	TRBD2	once	TGTGCCAGTAGCCCGGGACTAGCGGGAGTGGAGACCCAGTACTTC	CASSPGLAGVETQYF
TRBV11-2	TRBJ2-2	TRBD1	.	TGTGCCAGCAGCCCGGGACAGGGATACACCGGGGAGCTGTTTTTT	CASSPGQGYTGELFF
TRBV28	TRBJ2-5	TRBD2	.	TGTGCCAGCAGTTTATTGACTAGCGGGAAAGAGACCCAGTACTTC	CASSLLTSGKETQYF
TRBV6-5	TRBJ1-1	.	.	TGTGCCAGCAGTTACCGTATGAACACTGAAGCTTTCTTT	CASSYRMNTEAFF
TRBV9	TRBJ1-1	.	few	TGTGCCAGCAGCGCCCCCGGGACTATGAACACTGAAGCTTTCTTT	CASSAPGTMNTEAFF
TRBV30	TRBJ1-6	TRBD1	few	TGTGCCTGGAGTGAACTGGACAGGGGGCTTAATTCACCCCTCCACTTT	CAWSELDRGLNSPLHF
TRBV6-5	TRBJ1-1	.	.	TGTGCCAGCAGTTACTCAGGAGGGAGGACTGAAGCTTTCTTT	CASSYSGGRTEAFF
TRBV7-9	TRBJ2-3	TRBD2	.	TGTGCCAGCAGTCCTAGCGGGAGTGGGTCAGATACGCAGTATTTT	CASSPSGSGSDTQYF
TRBV4-1	TRBJ2-7	.	.	TGCGCCAGCAGCCAAGAAGACGGACAGCCGTACGAGCAGTACTTC	CASSQEDGQPYEQYF
TRBV29-1	TRBJ2-7	TRBD2	.	TGCAGCGTCAAACTGGGACTAGCCTCCTACGAGCAGTACTTC	CSVKLGLASYEQYF
TRBV9	TRBJ2-6	.	once	TGTGCCAGCAGCGTAGTCGGTGGGGCCAACGTCCTGACTTTC	CASSVVGGANVLTF
TRBV9	TRBJ2-1	.	.	TGTGCCAGCAGCGACCCGGGGTTAGCCAATGAGCAGTTCTTC	CASSDPGLANEQFF
TRBV28	TRBJ1-2	.	.	TGTGCCAGCAGTTTGGACTCGTACTATGGCTACACCTTC	CASSLDSYYGYTF
TRBV19	TRBJ2-3	TRBD2	.	TGTGCCAGTAGTCTTGGGCGGGAGAACACAGATACGCAGTATTTT	CASSLGRENTDTQYF
TRBV20-1	TRBJ1-1	.	once	TGCAGTGCTGAAGGAGATACTGAAGCTTTCTTT	CSAEGDTEAFF
TRBV3-1/TRBV3-2	TRBJ2-1	TRBD1	.	TGTGCCAGCAGCCAAGATTGGGGGACAGCCTACAATGAGCAGTTCTTC	CASSQDWGTAYNEQFF
TRBV6-1	TRBJ2-7	.	once	TGTGCCAGCAGTGAAGGGTGGGGGACTGGCAATTACGAGCAGTACTTC	CASSEGWGTGNYEQYF
TRBV27	TRBJ1-6	.	.	TGTGCCAGCAGTTTACTCCTGAGTCGGTCACCCCTCCACTTT	CASSLLLSRSPLHF
TRBV30	TRBJ2-1	.	.	TGTGCCTGGAGTAGCTGGAGGCCCGGTGAGCAGTTCTTC	CAWSSWRPGEQFF
TRBV7-9	TRBJ2-7	TRBD1	.	TGTGCCAGCAGCCCAGGCCCCACCGGGACAGGGGTTTCCTACGAGCAGTACTTC	CASSPGPTGTGVSYEQYF
TRBV5-8	TRBJ2-7	TRBD2	.	TGTGCCAGCAGCTCACTGGATGGGACTAGCGGGAGAGCCGAGCAGTACTTC	CASSSLDGTSGRAEQYF
TRBV3-1/TRBV3-2	TRBJ2-1	.	.	TGTGCCAGCAGCCAACCCCTATACCGGCCAACTAAGTTCTTC	CASSQPLYRPTKFF
TRBV2	TRBJ1-1	.	.	TGTGCCAGCAGTGAATTTGTGGAGGGCACTGAAGCTTTCTTT	CASSEFVEGTEAFF
TRBV5-5	TRBJ2-1	TRBD2	.	TGTGCCAGCAGCTTGGGGCCCTTTCTAGCGGGAGACGAGCAGTTCTTC	CASSLGPFLAGDEQFF
TRBV5-1	TRBJ2-1	TRBD2	.	TGCGCCAGCAGCGAACCGGGACTAGCGGGAGACAATGAGCAGTTCTTC	CASSEPGLAGDNEQFF
TRBV28	TRBJ1-1	.	.	TGTGCCAGCACCCAAGACACCGTCTCGAGAGCTTTCTTT	CASTQDTVSRAFF
TRBV5-1	TRBJ2-1	.	.	TGCGCCAGCAGCTTGAGACCGGACTCGTACAATGAGCAGTTCTTC	CASSLRPDSYNEQFF
TRBV10-2	TRBJ1-6	.	once	TGCGCCAGCAGTGGGGCCTTGTGGGATAATTCACCCCTCCACTTT	CASSGALWDNSPLHF
TRBV28	TRBJ2-6	.	.	TGTGCCAGCAGTGCTCGACAGTTCTCTGGGGCCAACGTCCTGACTTTC	CASSARQFSGANVLTF
TRBV18	TRBJ1-6	.	.	TGTGCCAGCTCCGAATTAGCCACACCTAATTCACCCCTCCACTTT	CASSELATPNSPLHF
TRBV7-9	TRBJ2-1	.	.	TGTGCCAGCAGCTTAGCCTCAGGGGTCCACAATGAGCAGTTCTTC	CASSLASGVHNEQFF
TRBV5-1	TRBJ1-3	.	.	TGCGCCAGCAGCGGGGGCGGCTCTGGAAACACCATATATTTT	CASSGGGSGNTIYF
TRBV5-1	TRBJ2-2	TRBD2	.	TGCGCCAGCAGCTCCGGGACTAGCGGGTCCTCCCCCGGGGAGCTGTTTTTT	CASSSGTSGSSPGELFF
TRBV30	TRBJ2-3	.	.	TGTGCCCGCGTCAGCGGTCCAAGCACAGATACGCAGTATTTT	CARVSGPSTDTQYF
TRBV5-1	TRBJ1-1	TRBD1	.	TGCGCCAGCAGCTTGGTTGGGACAGGGGGCCACACTGAAGCTTTCTTT	CASSLVGTGGHTEAFF
TRBV5-1	TRBJ2-5	TRBD2	.	TGCGCCAGCAGAGGGACTAGCGGGGTACGACAAGAGACCCAGTACTTC	CASRGTSGVRQETQYF
TRBV11-2	TRBJ1-2	.	.	TGTGCCAGCAGCCATAACAGGGCCTATGGCTACACCTTC	CASSHNRAYGYTF
TRBV30	TRBJ2-3	.	.	TGTGCCGGGGCGGGTTTCGATACGCAGTATTTT	CAGAGFDTQYF
TRBV14	TRBJ2-3	TRBD2	once	TGTGCCAGCAGCCAAAACGCGGGACTAGGCACAGATACGCAGTATTTT	CASSQNAGLGTDTQYF
TRBV19	TRBJ1-2	TRBD1	once	TGTGCCAGTAGTGCCCACAGGGGCGCAAGATATGGCTACACCTTC	CASSAHRGARYGYTF
TRBV27	TRBJ1-1	.	.	TGTGCCAGCAGTCGTCTTAACACTGAAGCTTTCTTT	CASSRLNTEAFF
TRBV4-1	TRBJ2-1	TRBD1	.	TGCGCCAGCAGCCAAGATCCTCGGACAGGGTTGAACAATGAGCAGTTCTTC	CASSQDPRTGLNNEQFF
TRBV20-1	TRBJ2-3	TRBD2	once	TGCAGTGCTAGTGGGACTAGCGGGAGGGCCACAGATACGCAGTATTTT	CSASGTSGRATDTQYF
TRBV5-8	TRBJ2-7	TRBD2	.	TGTGCCAGCAGCTTGACTAGCGGAGCCCCGGGCTACGAGCAGTACTTC	CASSLTSGAPGYEQYF
TRBV5-6	TRBJ2-5	TRBD2	.	TGTGCCAGCAGCTTACAAGGACTAGCGGGAAGTCGAGAGACCCAGTACTTC	CASSLQGLAGSRETQYF
TRBV29-1	TRBJ2-1	.	.	TGCAGCGTCCCTAGCGTGAATGAGCAGTTCTTC	CSVPSVNEQFF
TRBV14	TRBJ2-1	.	.	TGTGCCAGCAGCCAAGTAGACTCGAATGAGCAGTTCTTC	CASSQVDSNEQFF
TRBV6-5	TRBJ1-1	.	.	TGTGCCAGCAGCCCCGGACAAATCGGGAACACTGAAGCTTTCTTT	CASSPGQIGNTEAFF
TRBV19	TRBJ1-5	.	.	TGTGCCAGTACCACAAAGTCAGGGCAGGGCCCGTTACGGAATCAGCCCCAGCATTTT	CASTTKSGQGPLRNQPQHF
TRBV30	TRBJ1-1	.	.	TGTGCCTGGATCCCGGGGGTCGGGAACACTGAAGCTTTCTTT	CAWIPGVGNTEAFF
TRBV5-5	TRBJ2-1	.	once	TGTGCCAGCAGCCGGGACTGGCCGAGCTCCTACAATGAGCAGTTCTTC	CASSRDWPSSYNEQFF